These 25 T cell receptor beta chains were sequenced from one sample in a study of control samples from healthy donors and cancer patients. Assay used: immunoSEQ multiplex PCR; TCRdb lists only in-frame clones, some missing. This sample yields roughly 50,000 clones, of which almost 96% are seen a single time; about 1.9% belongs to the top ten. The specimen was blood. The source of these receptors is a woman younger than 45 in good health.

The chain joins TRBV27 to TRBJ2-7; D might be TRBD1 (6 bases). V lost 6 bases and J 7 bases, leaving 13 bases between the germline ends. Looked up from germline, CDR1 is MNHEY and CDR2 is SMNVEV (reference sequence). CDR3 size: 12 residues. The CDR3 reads CASRQGPGEQYF. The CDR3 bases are TGTGCCAGCAGGCAGGGGCCGGGTGAGCAGTACTTC.

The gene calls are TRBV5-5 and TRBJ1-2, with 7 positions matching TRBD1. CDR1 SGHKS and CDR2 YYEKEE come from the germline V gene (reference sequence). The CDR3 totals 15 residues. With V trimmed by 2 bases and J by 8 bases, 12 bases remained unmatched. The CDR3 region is CASSLRDSNPWGYTF. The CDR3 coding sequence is TGTGCCAGCAGCTTAAGGGACAGCAACCCATGGGGCTACACCTTC.

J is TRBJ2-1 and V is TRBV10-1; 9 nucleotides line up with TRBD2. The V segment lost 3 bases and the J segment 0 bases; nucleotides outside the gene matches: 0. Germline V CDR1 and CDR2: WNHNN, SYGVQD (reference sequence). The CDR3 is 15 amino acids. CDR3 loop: CASSELAGSYNEQFF. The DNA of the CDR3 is TGCGCCAGCAGTGAACTAGCGGGCTCCTACAATGAGCAGTTCTTC.

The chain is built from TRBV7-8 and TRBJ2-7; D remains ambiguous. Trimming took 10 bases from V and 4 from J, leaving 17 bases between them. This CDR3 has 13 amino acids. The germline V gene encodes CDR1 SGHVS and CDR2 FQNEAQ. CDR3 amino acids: CATNEEMEYEQYF. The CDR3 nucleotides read TGTGCCACGAACGAGGAAATGGAGTACGAGCAGTACTTC.

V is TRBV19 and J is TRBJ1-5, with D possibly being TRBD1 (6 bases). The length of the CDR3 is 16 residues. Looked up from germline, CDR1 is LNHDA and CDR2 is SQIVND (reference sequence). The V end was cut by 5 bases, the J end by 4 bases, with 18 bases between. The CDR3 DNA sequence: TGTGCCAGTAGTCCTCGAAAGGACAGCCCTAATCAGCCCCAGCATTTT. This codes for CASSPRKDSPNQPQHF. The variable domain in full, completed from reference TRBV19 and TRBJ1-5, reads DGGITQSPKYLFRKEGQNVTLSCEQNLNHDAMYWYRQDPGQGLRLIYYSQIVNDFQKGDIAEGYSVSREKKESFPLTVTSAQKNPTAFYLCASSPRKDSPNQPQHFGDGTRLSIL.

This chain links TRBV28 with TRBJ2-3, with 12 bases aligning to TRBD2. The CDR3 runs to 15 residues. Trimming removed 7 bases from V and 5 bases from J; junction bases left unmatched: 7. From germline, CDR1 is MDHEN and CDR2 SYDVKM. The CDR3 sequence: CASTPSGRAGDTQYF. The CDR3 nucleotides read TGTGCCAGCACCCCTAGCGGGAGGGCCGGAGATACGCAGTATTTT.

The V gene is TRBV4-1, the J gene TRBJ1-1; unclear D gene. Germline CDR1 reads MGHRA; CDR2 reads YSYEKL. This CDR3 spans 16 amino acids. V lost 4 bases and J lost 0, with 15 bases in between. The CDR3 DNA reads TGCGCCAGCAGCCCATCCGAGGCGAGGATGAACACTGAAGCTTTCTTT. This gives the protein CASSPSEARMNTEAFF.

The CDR3 region is CSASRQGANTEAFF. The CDR3, as DNA: TGCAGTGCTAGTAGACAGGGGGCGAACACTGAAGCTTTCTTT. V gene TRBV20-1 combines with J gene TRBJ1-1; TRBD1 agrees at 10 bases. The J segment lost 1 base and the V segment lost 3 bases, leaving 2 bases of the junction unmatched. This CDR3 is built from 14 residues. The germline CDR1 and CDR2 sequences are DFQATT and SNEGSKA (reference sequence).

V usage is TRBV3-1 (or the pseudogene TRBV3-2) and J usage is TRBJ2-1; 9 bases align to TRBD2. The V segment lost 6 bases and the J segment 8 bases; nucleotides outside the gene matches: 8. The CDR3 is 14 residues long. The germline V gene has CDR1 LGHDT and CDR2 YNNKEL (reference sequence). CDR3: CASRAGGNSHEQFF. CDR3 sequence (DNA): TGTGCCAGCAGGGCGGGAGGGAACTCCCATGAGCAGTTCTTC.

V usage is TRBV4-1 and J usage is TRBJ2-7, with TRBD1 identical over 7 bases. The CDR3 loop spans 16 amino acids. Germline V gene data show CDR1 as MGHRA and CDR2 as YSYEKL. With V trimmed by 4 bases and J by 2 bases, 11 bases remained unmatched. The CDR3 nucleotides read TGCGCCAGCAGCCCTACTCCAAACAGGGGCACCTACGAGCAGTACTTC. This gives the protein CASSPTPNRGTYEQYF.

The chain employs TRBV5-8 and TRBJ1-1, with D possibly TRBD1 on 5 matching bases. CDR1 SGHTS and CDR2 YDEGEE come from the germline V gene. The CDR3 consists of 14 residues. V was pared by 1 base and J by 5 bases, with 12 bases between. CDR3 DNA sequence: TGTGCCAGCAGCTTGTGGGGGTTCGGTACTGAAGCTTTCTTT. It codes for CASSLWGFGTEAFF.

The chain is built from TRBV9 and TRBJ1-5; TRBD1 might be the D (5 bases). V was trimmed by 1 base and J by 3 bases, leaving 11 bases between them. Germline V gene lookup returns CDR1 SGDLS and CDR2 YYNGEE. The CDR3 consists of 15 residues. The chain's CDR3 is CASSVWGDPNQPQHF. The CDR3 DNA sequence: TGTGCCAGCAGCGTATGGGGGGATCCCAATCAGCCCCAGCATTTT.

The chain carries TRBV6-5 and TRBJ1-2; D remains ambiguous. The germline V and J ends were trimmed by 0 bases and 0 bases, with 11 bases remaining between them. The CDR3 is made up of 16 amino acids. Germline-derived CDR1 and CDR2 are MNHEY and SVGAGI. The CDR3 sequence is CASSYSGTSANYGYTF. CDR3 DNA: TGTGCCAGCAGTTACTCCGGCACCTCGGCTAACTATGGCTACACCTTC.

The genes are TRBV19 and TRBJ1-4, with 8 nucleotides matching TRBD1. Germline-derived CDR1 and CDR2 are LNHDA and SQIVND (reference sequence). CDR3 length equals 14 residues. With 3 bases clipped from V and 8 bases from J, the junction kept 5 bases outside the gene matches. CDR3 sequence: CASSIGTGGEKLFF. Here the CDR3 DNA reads TGTGCCAGTAGTATCGGGACAGGTGGAGAAAAACTGTTTTTT.

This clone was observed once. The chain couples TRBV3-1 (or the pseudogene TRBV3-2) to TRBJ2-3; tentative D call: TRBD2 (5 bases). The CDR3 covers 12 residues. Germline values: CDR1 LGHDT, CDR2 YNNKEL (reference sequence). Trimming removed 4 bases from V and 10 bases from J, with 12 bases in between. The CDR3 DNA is TGTGCCAGCAGCCCGGGGTATCTTTCGCAGTATTTT. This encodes CASSPGYLSQYF.

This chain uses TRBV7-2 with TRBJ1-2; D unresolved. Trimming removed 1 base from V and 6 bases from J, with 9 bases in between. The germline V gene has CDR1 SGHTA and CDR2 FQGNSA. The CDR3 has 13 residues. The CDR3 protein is CASSLGGGDGYTF. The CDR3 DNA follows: TGTGCCAGCAGCTTAGGTGGAGGCGATGGCTACACCTTC.

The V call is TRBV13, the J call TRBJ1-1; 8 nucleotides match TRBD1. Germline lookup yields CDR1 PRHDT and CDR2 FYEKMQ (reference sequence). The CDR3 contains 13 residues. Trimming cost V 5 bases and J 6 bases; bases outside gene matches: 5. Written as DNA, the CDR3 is TGTGCCAGCAGCACAGACAGGGGTGCTGAAGCTTTCTTT. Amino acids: CASSTDRGAEAFF.

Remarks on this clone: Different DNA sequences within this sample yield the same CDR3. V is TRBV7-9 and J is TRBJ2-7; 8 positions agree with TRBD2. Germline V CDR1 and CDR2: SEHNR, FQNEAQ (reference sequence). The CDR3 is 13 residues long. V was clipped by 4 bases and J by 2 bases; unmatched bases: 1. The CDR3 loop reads CASSSTSAYEQYF. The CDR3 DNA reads TGTGCCAGCAGCTCGACTAGCGCCTACGAGCAGTACTTC.

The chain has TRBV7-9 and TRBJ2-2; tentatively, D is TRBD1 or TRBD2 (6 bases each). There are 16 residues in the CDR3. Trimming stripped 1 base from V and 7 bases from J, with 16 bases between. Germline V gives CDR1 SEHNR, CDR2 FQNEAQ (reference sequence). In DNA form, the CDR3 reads TGTGCCAGCAGCTTAGGATTGGGGGGCGCCGGCGGGGAGCTGTTTTTT. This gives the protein CASSLGLGGAGGELFF.

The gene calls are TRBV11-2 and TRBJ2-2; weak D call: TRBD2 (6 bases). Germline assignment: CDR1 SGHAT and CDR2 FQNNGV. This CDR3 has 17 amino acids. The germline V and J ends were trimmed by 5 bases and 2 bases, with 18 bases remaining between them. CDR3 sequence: CASSLRDHRSNTGELFF. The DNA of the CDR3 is TGTGCCAGCAGCCTGCGGGACCACCGAAGTAACACCGGGGAGCTGTTTTTT. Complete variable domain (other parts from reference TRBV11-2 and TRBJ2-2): EAGVAQSPRYKIIEKRQSVAFWCNPISGHATLYWYQQILGQGPKLLIQFQNNGVVDDSQLPKDRFSAERLKGVDSTLKIQPAKLEDSAVYLCASSLRDHRSNTGELFFGEGSRLTVL.

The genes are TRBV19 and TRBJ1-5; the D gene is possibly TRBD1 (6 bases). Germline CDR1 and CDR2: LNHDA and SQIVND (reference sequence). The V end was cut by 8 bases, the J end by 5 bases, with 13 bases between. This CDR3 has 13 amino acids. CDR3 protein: CASAGARHQPQHF. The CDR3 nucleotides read TGTGCCAGTGCGGGGGCACGCCATCAGCCCCAGCATTTT.

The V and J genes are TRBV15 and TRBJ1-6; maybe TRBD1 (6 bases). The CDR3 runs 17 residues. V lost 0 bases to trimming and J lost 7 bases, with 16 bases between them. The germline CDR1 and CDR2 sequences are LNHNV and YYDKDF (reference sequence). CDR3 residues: CATSRDGGNRVNSPLHF. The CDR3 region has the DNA TGTGCCACCAGCAGAGATGGCGGGAACAGGGTGAATTCACCCCTCCACTTT.

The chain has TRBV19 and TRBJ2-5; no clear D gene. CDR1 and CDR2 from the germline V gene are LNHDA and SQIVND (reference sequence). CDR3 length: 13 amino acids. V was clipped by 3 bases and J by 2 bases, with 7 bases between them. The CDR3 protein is CASSISVQETQYF. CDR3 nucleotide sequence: TGTGCCAGTAGTATTTCCGTTCAAGAGACCCAGTACTTC.

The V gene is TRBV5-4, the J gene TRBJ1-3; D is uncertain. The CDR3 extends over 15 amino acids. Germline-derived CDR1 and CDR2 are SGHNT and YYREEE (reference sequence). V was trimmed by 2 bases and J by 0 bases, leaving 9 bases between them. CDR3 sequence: CASSLYGSSGNTIYF. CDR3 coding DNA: TGTGCCAGCAGCTTATACGGAAGCTCTGGAAACACCATATATTTT.

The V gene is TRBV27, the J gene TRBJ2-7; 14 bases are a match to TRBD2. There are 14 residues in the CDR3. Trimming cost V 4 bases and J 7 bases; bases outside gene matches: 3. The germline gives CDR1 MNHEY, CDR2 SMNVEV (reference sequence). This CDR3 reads CASSSTSGRGEQYF. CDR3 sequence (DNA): TGTGCCAGCAGTTCGACTAGCGGGAGGGGGGAGCAGTACTTC.